This T cell receptor (beta chain) is drawn from a study of beta chain features in type 1 diabetes. Study-level points and caveats: Moderate yet significant TCRB CDR3 shortening was seen in Type 1 diabetes patients in all four CD4+ subsets. Patients and controls would share equally any PCR tilt toward shorter templates. Sequencing used cDNA, and cells with high TCR expression could therefore be over-represented.

Germline values: CDR1 SGDLS, CDR2 YYNGEE. V lost 3 bases, J lost 6 bases, and 5 bases stayed unmatched. This CDR3 contains 13 residues. The authors reverse transcribed all of the isolated RNA, so sequencing captured expressed TCRB transcripts. The assay was immunoSEQ multiplex PCR, and TCRdb's table has in-frame clones only and misses some. The data show about 220,000 clones, with 11% seen just once and 1% to 1.5% held by the top ten. Worth noting for this clone: Antigen specificity is unknown.

Sorted populations were all over 98% pure. This receptor was taken from a man aged 18 to 35 in good health. Sequencing was carried out using central memory CD4+ T cells from blood. This chain connects TRBV9 to TRBJ2-7; TRBD2 agrees at 8 bases. CDR3 protein: CASSGTSGGEQYF. In DNA form, the CDR3 reads TGTGCCAGCAGCGGAACTAGCGGCGGCGAGCAGTACTTC.